This T cell receptor (beta chain) derives from a study of T-cell reconstitution after alpha-beta-depleted transplantation in children. Unique molecular identifiers tagged the TCRbeta library. TCRdb reprocessed the PCR reads via MiXCR and lists one record per CDR3 protein. Among nearly 550,000 distinct CDR3 sequences listed, 18% were seen once. CDR1 SGHRS and CDR2 YFSETQ come from the germline V gene. This CDR3 has 13 residues. The V gene lost 3 bases and the J gene lost 3 bases, with 10 bases spanning the gap. The origin of this receptor is a human donor who donated a stem cell graft to a child with acute lymphoblastic leukemia. The material was PBMCs from the stem cell graft donor, obtained from the stem cell graft. This chain uses TRBV5-1 with TRBJ2-7; no reliable D call. DNA for the CDR3: TGCGCCAGCAGCTACGACTTGCTCTACGAGCAGTACTTC. Protein product: CASSYDLLYEQYF.